The 20 T cell receptor beta chains below were found in one sample sequenced in a study of breast tumors, draining lymph nodes, adjacent tissues. TCRdb redid the calling of the multiplex PCR reads with MiXCR, one entry per CDR3 protein. The sample has tens of thousands of distinct CDR3 sequences; approximately 29% are singletons. The lymph nodes were axillary draining lymph nodes from breast cancer patients. The material sequenced was axillary lymph node tissue. These receptors all stem from a female donor with breast cancer. Some clones in this sample may be carry-over from other donors' samples.

This rearrangement joins TRBV28 to TRBJ1-5; no reliable D call. This CDR3 has 16 amino acids. Germline V gene data show CDR1 as MDHEN and CDR2 as SYDVKM. Trimming removed 3 bases at V and 0 bases at J, with 12 bases between. CDR3 protein: CASSFGSINSNQPQHF. DNA for the CDR3: TGTGCCAGCAGTTTCGGGTCGATCAATAGCAATCAGCCCCAGCATTTT.

Ten or more counts support this clonotype. The rearrangement links TRBV7-3 to TRBJ2-1; no clear D gene. Germline V CDR1 and CDR2: SGHTA, FQGTGA. The V and J ends lost 1 base and 8 bases respectively, with 15 bases between them. The CDR3 runs 15 residues. The CDR3 DNA sequence: TGTGCCAGCAGCTTAATAGGAGCTGAGAGGCATGAGCAGTTCTTC. Amino acid sequence: CASSLIGAERHEQFF.

In the case of this clonotype: The junction shows a germline mismatch at one end, possibly a read error. The V gene is TRBV7-9, the J gene TRBJ1-1, with D unclear. The CDR3 length is 16 residues. Germline lookup yields CDR1 SEHNR and CDR2 FQNEAQ (reference sequence). The CDR3 spells CASTGIGLGGNTEPFF. CDR3 nucleotide sequence: TGTGCCAGCACCGGAATAGGCCTCGGCGGGAACACTGAACCTTTCTTT.

This clonotype occurred many times. The chain employs TRBV6-6 and TRBJ2-7, with D perhaps TRBD1 (6 bases). The germline CDR1 and CDR2 sequences are MNHNY and SVGAGI (reference sequence). The CDR3 is 15 residues long. The V gene lost 6 bases and the J gene lost 4 bases, with 19 bases spanning the gap. The CDR3 sequence: CASRPGVQGSYEQYF. DNA of the CDR3: TGTGCCAGCAGGCCGGGCGTACAGGGCAGTTACGAGCAGTACTTC.

The sample holds a few counts of this clonotype. A much larger clone sits a single nucleotide away, making a read error possible. The CDR3 sequence is CSATYGGGIPEQFF. As DNA, the CDR3 is TGCAGTGCCACCTACGGGGGGGGGATCCCTGAGCAGTTCTTC. This chain links TRBV20-1 with TRBJ2-1, with TRBD2 identical over 8 bases. Per germline, CDR1 DFQATT and CDR2 SNEGSKA (reference sequence). Trimming removed 6 bases from V and 9 bases from J; junction bases left unmatched: 13. The CDR3 totals 14 residues.

The chain is built from TRBV28 and TRBJ2-1; D might be TRBD1 or TRBD2, each matching 5 bases. This CDR3 comprises 14 residues. Per germline, CDR1 MDHEN and CDR2 SYDVKM. The V end lost 7 bases, the J end lost 5 bases, and 15 bases lay between the germline ends. Here the CDR3 DNA reads TGTGCCAGCACCCCGCCGGGGCGAAACAATGAGCAGTTCTTC. It specifies CASTPPGRNNEQFF.

This clonotype was observed many times. The gene calls are TRBV15 and TRBJ2-3; the D is unclear. Trimming removed 3 bases from V and 6 bases from J, with 10 bases in between. CDR1 and CDR2 (germline): LNHNV, YYDKDF (reference sequence). The CDR3 sequence is 13 residues long. In nucleotides, the CDR3 is TGTGCCACCAGCAGGGGTGTGGCGGATACGCAGTATTTT. This sequence encodes CATSRGVADTQYF. Looking up the rest from reference TRBV15 and TRBJ2-3 gives the full variable domain: DAMVIQNPRYQVTQFGKPVTLSCSQTLNHNVMYWYQQKSSQAPKLLFHYYDKDFNNEADTPDNFQSRRPNTSFCFLDIRSPGLGDTAMYLCATSRGVADTQYFGPGTRLTVL.

Regarding this clonotype: Germline and junction disagree at one end, which may indicate a read error. The chain recombines TRBV20-1 with TRBJ2-6; weak D call: TRBD1 (5 bases). Germline-derived CDR1 and CDR2 are DFQATT and SNEGSKA (reference sequence). The CDR3 loop spans 16 amino acids. The CDR3 DNA reads as TGCAGTGCTAGAGACTTTAGGGGCGGTCGGGCCAACGCCCTGACTTTC. It translates to CSARDFRGGRANALTF.

As for this clonotype: A single base separates this from a much larger clone, so it may be a read error. The J gene is TRBJ2-7, the V gene TRBV11-2, with TRBD1 identical over 9 bases. Germline-derived CDR1 and CDR2 are SGHAT and FQNNGV. V trimming: 5 bases; J trimming: 3 bases; junction bases outside the gene matches: 8. The CDR3 spans 15 residues. In DNA form, the CDR3 reads TGTGCCAGCAGCCAAGGACAGGGGACTTTCTACGAGCAGTACTTC. It codes for CASSQGQGTFYEQYF.

In this sample, this clonotype turned up a few times. This sequence joins TRBV7-2 and TRBJ1-2; 7 nucleotides agree with TRBD1. The CDR3 contains 13 residues. After removal of 6 bases from V and 6 bases from J, the junction contained 7 bases not matched to a gene. Germline V gene data show CDR1 as SGHTA and CDR2 as FQGNSA. CDR3 bases: TGTGCCAGCAGAGGACAGGCTGAGCATGGCTACACCTTC. This gives the protein CASRGQAEHGYTF.

This clonotype was seen at least ten times. The chain is built from TRBV6-2 or TRBV6-3 and TRBJ2-7; 7 bases are a match to TRBD2. The V segment lost 6 bases and the J segment 2 bases; nucleotides outside the gene matches: 7. This CDR3 contains 14 residues. In germline, CDR1 is MNHEY, CDR2 SVGEGT. The CDR3 nucleotides are TGTGCCAGCAGCCGCAATGCGGGGGCCTACGAGCAGTACTTC. Translating it yields CASSRNAGAYEQYF.

The chain employs TRBV14 and TRBJ2-1; 10 nucleotides agree with TRBD2. CDR3 length: 15 amino acids. Unmatched junction bases numbered 6, after V lost 3 bases and J lost 7 bases. Germline V gene sequence: CDR1 SGHDN, CDR2 FVKESK. CDR3 protein: CASSQWLAGANEQFF. For the CDR3, the DNA is TGTGCCAGCAGCCAGTGGCTAGCGGGAGCTAATGAGCAGTTCTTC.

Concerning this clonotype: The DNA is omitted, as the CDR3 cannot be located on it reliably, and the CDR3 follows TCRdb's listing. This chain joins TRBV5-1 and TRBJ2-7; the table names TRBD1, a call not compared with the DNA. Germline values: CDR1 SGHRS, CDR2 YFSETQ. Including both end residues, the CDR3 is 16 amino acids long. The CDR3 loop reads CASSLSVGQGINERYF.

The J gene is TRBJ2-2, the V gene TRBV20-1; D unresolved. The ends were cut back, 1 base at V and 7 bases at J, with 13 bases in the middle. Per the germline V gene, CDR1 is DFQATT and CDR2 is SNEGSKA (reference sequence). The CDR3 loop spans 14 amino acids. CDR3 DNA sequence: TGCAGTGCTAGAGCGGTGACAACCTACGGGGAGCTGTTTTTT. It codes for CSARAVTTYGELFF.

At least ten counts were recorded for this clonotype. CDR3 protein: CSVEGLTVTEAFF. CDR3 coding DNA: TGCAGCGTTGAGGGACTAACAGTCACTGAAGCTTTCTTT. The chain employs TRBV29-1 and TRBJ1-1; TRBD1 might be the D (5 bases). The V end was cut by 3 bases, the J end by 4 bases, with 12 bases between. The CDR3 has 13 residues. Germline V gene lookup returns CDR1 SQVTM and CDR2 ANQGSEA.

In its sample, this clonotype was seen a few times. The junction departs from germline at one end; a sequencing error may be responsible. CDR3 sequence: CASRAMLDRGYAF. The CDR3 DNA reads as TGTGCCAGCAGGGCAATGTTAGATCGTGGCTACGCCTTC. The V gene is TRBV12-3 or TRBV12-4, the J gene TRBJ1-2; the D is unclear. This CDR3 region has 13 residues.

For this clonotype: A junction end diverges from the germline sequence, so it may reflect a read error. V usage is TRBV7-2 and J usage is TRBJ2-3, with 8 bases identical to TRBD1. The V gene's germline CDR1 is SGHTA and CDR2 FQGNSA. There are 17 residues in the CDR3. This CDR3 reads CASSLVSGQGSTHTQYF. CDR3 nucleotide sequence: TGTGCCAGCAGCTTAGTTTCAGGACAGGGCAGCACACATACGCAGTATTTC.

The chain has TRBV20-1 and TRBJ2-5; D possibly uses TRBD1 or TRBD2 (5 bases each). This CDR3 has 15 residues. Germline V gives CDR1 DFQATT, CDR2 SNEGSKA (reference sequence). The V gene lost 0 bases and the J gene lost 9 bases, with 20 bases spanning the gap. CDR3 sequence reads: CSARDSSSGDGAQYF. The CDR3 DNA sequence: TGCAGTGCTAGAGATTCGAGTTCCGGGGACGGTGCCCAGTACTTC.

This clonotype was detected ten times or more. The chain recombines TRBV20-1 with TRBJ2-7; D unresolved. This CDR3 comprises 13 residues. The V gene's germline CDR1 is DFQATT and CDR2 SNEGSKA (reference sequence). Deletions cut 2 bases from V and 4 bases from J, with 12 bases between. Written as DNA, the CDR3 is TGCAGTGCTAGAAAAGTTCTGGGTTACGAGCAGTACTTC. It is translated as CSARKVLGYEQYF.

Notes on this clonotype: Its ends do not fully match the called genes, so a read error is possible. The gene calls are TRBV12-3 or TRBV12-4 and TRBJ2-1; D may match TRBD1 or TRBD2 (6 bases each). The CDR3 covers 15 residues. CDR3: CASIPRGGRDNEQFF. The CDR3, as DNA: TGTGCCAGCATCCCTCGGGGAGGAAGGGACAACGAGCAGTTCTTC.